This TCR beta chain was obtained from a study of blood T cell repertoires in COVID-19. Whole-study context: Donors in the United States, Italy and Spain gave samples during acute or convalescent COVID-19.

This clone turned up a few times. Study processing details: For nucleated cells, counts were estimated from reference gene primer amplification. Clones were read by immunoSEQ multiplex PCR, and TCRdb kept only the in-frame ones, dropping some. The V and J calls and clone size are taken from that table; D and trimming were inferred from the DNA. The sample has roughly 250,000 clones, 65% to 80% seen once; the top ten hold about 4%. The junction had 15 bases not matched to a gene; V was cut back by 6 bases and J by 9 bases. The CDR3 has 16 residues. Germline V gene sequence: CDR1 SEHNR, CDR2 FQNEAQ (reference sequence).

The source is a woman aged 40 to 49 with active or convalescent COVID-19. The V and J genes are TRBV7-9 and TRBJ2-1; 9 bases are shared with TRBD2. Sequences were obtained from peripheral blood. The CDR3 sequence is CASSPPIGGGAIEQFF. CDR3 DNA: TGTGCCAGCAGTCCCCCGATCGGCGGGGGGGCGATTGAGCAGTTCTTC.